The T cell receptor beta chain under discussion was sequenced for a study of blood T cell repertoires in COVID-19. Study details: Both acute and convalescent COVID-19 samples were obtained from the United States, Italy and Spain. T cells, B-cell-depleted T cells, or PBMCs supplied cDNA or gDNA.

Per the original data handling: Estimated nucleated cell counts came from reference gene primer amplification. Method: immunoSEQ multiplex PCR; TCRdb's copy keeps in-frame clones and lacks some. V and J calls and clone size are copied from that table; D and trimming were computed from the DNA. The sample consists of 450,000 or so clones, approximately 92% of them appearing once. Seattle patients were enrolled during active infection and followed longitudinally. The CDR3 length is 15 residues. V shed 5 bases and J 3 bases; nucleotides not matched to a gene: 4. Germline CDR1 and CDR2: MNHEY and SVGEGT. Sequenced input: peripheral blood. The receptor's source is a man between 18 and 35 years old with COVID-19, enrolled during active disease. This chain connects TRBV6-2 or TRBV6-3 to TRBJ2-1, with TRBD2 matching over 10 bases. The CDR3, as DNA: TGTGCCAGCAGTCTGTCTAGCGGGAGCTACAATGAGCAGTTCTTC. The encoded protein is CASSLSSGSYNEQFF.